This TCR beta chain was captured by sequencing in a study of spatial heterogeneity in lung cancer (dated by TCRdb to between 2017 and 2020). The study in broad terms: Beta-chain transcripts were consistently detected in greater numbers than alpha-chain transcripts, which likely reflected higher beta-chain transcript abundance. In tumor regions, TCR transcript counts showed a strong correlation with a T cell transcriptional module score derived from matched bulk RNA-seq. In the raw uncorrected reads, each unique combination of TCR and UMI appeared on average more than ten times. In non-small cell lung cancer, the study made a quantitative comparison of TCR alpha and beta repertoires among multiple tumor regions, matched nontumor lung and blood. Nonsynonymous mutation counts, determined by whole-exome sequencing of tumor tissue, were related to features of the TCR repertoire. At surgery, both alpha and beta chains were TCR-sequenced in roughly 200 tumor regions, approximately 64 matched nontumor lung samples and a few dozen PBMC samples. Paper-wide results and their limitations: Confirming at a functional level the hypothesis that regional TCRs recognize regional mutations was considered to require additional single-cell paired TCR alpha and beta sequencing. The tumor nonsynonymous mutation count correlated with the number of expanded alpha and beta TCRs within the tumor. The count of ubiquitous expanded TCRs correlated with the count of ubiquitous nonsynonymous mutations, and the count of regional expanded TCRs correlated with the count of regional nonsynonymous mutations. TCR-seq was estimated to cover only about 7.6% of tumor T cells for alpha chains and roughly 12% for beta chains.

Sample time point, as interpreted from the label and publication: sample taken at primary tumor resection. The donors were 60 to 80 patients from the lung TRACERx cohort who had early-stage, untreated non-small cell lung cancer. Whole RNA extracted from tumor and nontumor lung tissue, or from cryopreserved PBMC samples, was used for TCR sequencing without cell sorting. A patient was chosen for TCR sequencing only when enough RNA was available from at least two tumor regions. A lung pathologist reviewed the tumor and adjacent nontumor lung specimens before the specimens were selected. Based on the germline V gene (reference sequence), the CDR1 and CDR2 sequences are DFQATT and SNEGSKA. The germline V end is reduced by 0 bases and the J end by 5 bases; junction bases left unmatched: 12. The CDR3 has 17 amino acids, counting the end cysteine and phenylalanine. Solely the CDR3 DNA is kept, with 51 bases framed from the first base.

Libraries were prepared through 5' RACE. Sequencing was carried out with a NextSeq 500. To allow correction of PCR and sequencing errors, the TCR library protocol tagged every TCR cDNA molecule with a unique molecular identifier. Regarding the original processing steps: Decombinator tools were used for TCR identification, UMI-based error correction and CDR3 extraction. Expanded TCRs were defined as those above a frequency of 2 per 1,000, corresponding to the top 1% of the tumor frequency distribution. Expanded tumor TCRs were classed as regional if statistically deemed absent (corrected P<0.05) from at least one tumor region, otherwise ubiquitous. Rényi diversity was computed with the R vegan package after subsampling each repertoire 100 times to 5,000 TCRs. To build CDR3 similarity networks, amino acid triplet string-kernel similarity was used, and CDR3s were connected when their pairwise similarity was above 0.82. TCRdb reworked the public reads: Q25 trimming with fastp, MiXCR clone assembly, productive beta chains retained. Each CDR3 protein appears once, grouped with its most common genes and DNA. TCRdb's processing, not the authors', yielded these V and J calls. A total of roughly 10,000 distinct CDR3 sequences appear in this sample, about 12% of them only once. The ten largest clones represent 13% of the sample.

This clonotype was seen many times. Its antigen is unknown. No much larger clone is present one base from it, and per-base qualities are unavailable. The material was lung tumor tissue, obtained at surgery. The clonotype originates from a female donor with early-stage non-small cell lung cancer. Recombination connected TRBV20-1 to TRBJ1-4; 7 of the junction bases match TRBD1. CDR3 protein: CSARDLQGGGLNEKLFF. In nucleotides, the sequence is TGCAGTGCTAGAGATCTGCAGGGGGGAGGTCTAAATGAAAAACTGTTTTTT.